The entry below gives a single TCR beta chain sequence along with its context. Its antigen remains unknown. This sample was included in a study of T-cell memory formation after mild COVID-19. For the study at large: Clusters of TCRs were largely donor specific. Study-level findings and limits: Researchers report contracting CD4+ clones mostly in CM and EM, with CD8+ clones in EMRA.

The germline V and J ends were trimmed by 7 bases and 5 bases, with 15 bases remaining between them. This CDR3 is 13 amino acids long. Germline V gene sequence: CDR1 SNHLY, CDR2 FYNNEI. UMIs and sample barcodes were carried by the TCR alpha and TCR beta cDNA libraries that 5'RACE produced using constant-segment primers. A single record per CDR3 protein comes from TCRdb applying MiXCR to the 5' RACE reads. The sample shows some 450,000 distinct CDR3 sequences, under 20% of them seen only once. The V and J genes are TRBV2 and TRBJ2-7; tentatively, D is TRBD2 (7 bases). The sequenced material came from PBMCs or a T cell subset sorted from them (not recorded which). This sequence originates from a man between 18 and 29 years old who had mild COVID-19 (a few samples of this study predate the infection). Cell type and time point are not known. The CDR3 nucleotides are TGTGCCAGCACCAAAGCGGGACATCACGAGCAGTACTTC. As protein: CASTKAGHHEQYF.